The 22 T cell receptor beta chains listed next were all sequenced from one sample in a study of blood T cell repertoires in COVID-19 (dated by TCRdb to the early 2020s). Receptor amplification or capture employed the immunoSEQ multiplex PCR assay. Held by TCRdb, this immuneACCESS table contains in-frame sequences only and omits some clones. Under half of the omission traces to an unresolved V gene where checked; the cause of the rest is unknown. The sample table contains about 300,000 clones; only one count was recorded for roughly 83% of them. The top ten clones comprise roughly 1.6% of the sample. Source material: peripheral blood. The source is a human donor with COVID-19, enrolled during active disease. The donor label of this sample is uncertain.

The chain has TRBV28 and TRBJ2-1; 7 positions agree with TRBD1. The CDR3 spans 17 residues. With 2 bases clipped from V and 5 bases from J, the junction kept 12 bases outside the gene matches. Germline V CDR1 and CDR2: MDHEN, SYDVKM. CDR3 nucleotides: TGTGCCAGCAGTTTAATCAGGGGACAGATTCACAACAATGAGCAGTTCTTC. Encoded protein: CASSLIRGQIHNNEQFF.

This rearrangement joins TRBV7-2 to TRBJ2-7; 8 positions agree with TRBD2. The CDR3 is 14 amino acids. The junction had 8 bases not matched to a gene; V was cut back by 8 bases and J by 2 bases. In germline, CDR1 is SGHTA, CDR2 FQGNSA. The CDR3 coding sequence is TGTGCCAGCGCCCCCGGGAGGGAACCCTACGAGCAGTACTTC. Translating gives CASAPGREPYEQYF.

This clone has just one count. The V call is TRBV19, the J call TRBJ1-2; 8 nucleotides align to TRBD1. Germline loops: CDR1 LNHDA, CDR2 SQIVND (reference sequence). This CDR3 spans 15 amino acids. V was clipped by 5 bases and J by 8 bases; unmatched bases: 13. The CDR3 sequence is CASSRGDRGRKGYTF. DNA of the CDR3: TGTGCCAGTAGTCGGGGTGACAGGGGCCGTAAGGGCTACACCTTC.

The V and J genes are TRBV10-3 and TRBJ2-2; TRBD1 agrees at 8 bases. V lost 5 bases, J lost 7 bases, and 9 bases stayed unmatched. Germline V lookup: CDR1 ENHRY, CDR2 SYGVKD. CDR3 length equals 15 residues. The CDR3 here is CAISPGQASRGELFF. The CDR3 nucleotides read TGTGCCATCAGTCCGGGACAGGCTTCTCGCGGGGAGCTGTTTTTT.

J is TRBJ1-2 and V is TRBV9; D may be TRBD1 (6 bases). From germline, CDR1 is SGDLS and CDR2 YYNGEE. Trimming cost V 6 bases and J 1 base, with 13 bases left between them. CDR3 length: 14 residues. CDR3 DNA: TGTGCCAGCAAAAGGGGGGAGGGTAACTATGGCTACACCTTC. Protein product: CASKRGEGNYGYTF. The whole variable domain, filled in from reference TRBV9 and TRBJ1-2, reads DSGVTQTPKHLITATGQRVTLRCSPRSGDLSVYWYQQSLDQGLQFLIQYYNGEERAKGNILERFSAQQFPDLHSELNLSSLELGDSALYFCASKRGEGNYGYTFGSGTRLTVV.

J is TRBJ1-4 and V is TRBV27; 9 nucleotides match TRBD1. The CDR3 totals 15 residues. Trimming took 2 bases from V and 6 from J; bases not matched to a gene: 4. Germline values: CDR1 MNHEY, CDR2 SMNVEV (reference sequence). This chain's CDR3 is CASSLTTGGYEKLFF. CDR3 nucleotide sequence: TGTGCCAGCAGTTTAACGACAGGGGGGTATGAAAAACTGTTTTTT.

In nucleotides, the CDR3 is TGTGCCAGCAGTGGACCTTTGGGGCTCACAGATACGCAGTATTTT. Amino acids: CASSGPLGLTDTQYF. V usage is TRBV7-2 and J usage is TRBJ2-3; the D gene is possibly TRBD1 (5 bases). The CDR3 spans 15 residues. Germline CDR1 is SGHTA and CDR2 is FQGNSA. V shed 6 bases and J shed 2 bases, with 15 bases lying between them.

The rearrangement uses TRBV28 and TRBJ2-6; D possibly corresponds to TRBD2 (5 bases). Germline V gene lookup returns CDR1 MDHEN and CDR2 SYDVKM. The CDR3 loop spans 14 amino acids. Trimming left V 8 bases short and J 4 bases short, with 12 bases between. CDR3 sequence (DNA): TGTGCCAGCGACGAGGGCTCCGGGGCCAACGTCCTGACTTTC. Residues: CASDEGSGANVLTF.

The chain couples TRBV6-2 or TRBV6-3 to TRBJ1-2; D unresolved. This CDR3 has 18 residues. Between the trimmed V and J ends, which lost 2 bases and 2 bases, there was a span of 21 bases. CDR1 is MNHEY and CDR2 is SVGEGT in the germline V gene. The DNA for the CDR3 is TGTGCCAGCAGTTACCCCACGGGTCAGCAGCATACAAACTATGGCTACACCTTC. Its translation: CASSYPTGQQHTNYGYTF.

This rearrangement joins TRBV4-3 to TRBJ2-1, with a weak D call TRBD2 (7 bases). The CDR3 sequence is 16 residues long. Germline V lookup: CDR1 LGHNA, CDR2 YSLEER. V was trimmed by 1 base and J by 4 bases, leaving 14 bases between them. CDR3 amino acids: CASSQGGRTSYNEQFF. Written as DNA, the CDR3 is TGCGCCAGCAGCCAAGGGGGGCGGACTAGTTACAATGAGCAGTTCTTC.

This clone has a handful of counts. The CDR3 DNA reads TGTGCCAGTAGTGCCGAGAGGGCAGGCATGTTGGATACGCAGTATTTT. Residues: CASSAERAGMLDTQYF. The chain combines TRBV19 with TRBJ2-3; tentative D call: TRBD2 (5 bases). The V and J ends lost 5 bases and 6 bases respectively, with 21 bases between them. The germline CDR1 and CDR2 sequences are LNHDA and SQIVND (reference sequence). The CDR3 sequence is 16 residues long. Using reference TRBV19 and TRBJ2-3 for the parts outside the CDR3, the full variable domain is DGGITQSPKYLFRKEGQNVTLSCEQNLNHDAMYWYRQDPGQGLRLIYYSQIVNDFQKGDIAEGYSVSREKKESFPLTVTSAQKNPTAFYLCASSAERAGMLDTQYFGPGTRLTVL.

The V gene is TRBV28, the J gene TRBJ1-2; 7 positions agree with TRBD1. Germline lookup yields CDR1 MDHEN and CDR2 SYDVKM. The V gene end was trimmed by 10 bases and the J gene end by 3 bases; junction bases not matched to a gene: 11. This CDR3 region has 14 residues. The CDR3 loop is CATSVSTGYYGYTF. Here the CDR3 DNA reads TGTGCCACCTCGGTGTCGACAGGGTACTATGGCTACACCTTC.

V usage is TRBV11-3 and J usage is TRBJ2-5; D might be TRBD2 (6 bases). Germline CDR1 and CDR2: SGHNT and YENEEA. Trimming cost V 6 bases and J 5 bases, with 13 bases left between them. CDR3 length: 13 amino acids. CDR3 residues: CASSSNAGETQYF. As DNA, the CDR3 is TGTGCCAGCAGTTCAAATGCGGGGGAGACCCAGTACTTC.

The V call is TRBV7-3, the J call TRBJ2-1, with 9 bases identical to TRBD2. The V gene's germline CDR1 is SGHTA and CDR2 FQGTGA. CDR3 length: 15 residues. The V gene end was trimmed by 5 bases and the J gene end by 3 bases; junction bases not matched to a gene: 5. The CDR3 DNA follows: TGTGCCAGCAGCCGGTCTAGCGGGGACTACAATGAGCAGTTCTTC. Its translation is CASSRSSGDYNEQFF. Full variable domain (outside the CDR3, taken from reference TRBV7-3 and TRBJ2-1): GAGVSQTPSNKVTEKGKYVELRCDPISGHTALYWYRQSLGQGPEFLIYFQGTGAADDSGLPNDRFFAVRPEGSVSTLKIQRTERGDSAVYLCASSRSSGDYNEQFFGPGTRLTVL.

This clone was detected ten times or more. CDR3 DNA: TGCGCCAGCAGCCTGGACAGGCTCGCAACTAATGAAAAACTGTTTTTT. This gives the protein CASSLDRLATNEKLFF. J is TRBJ1-4 and V is TRBV5-1, with 7 bases identical to TRBD1. J was trimmed by 0 bases and V by 4 bases; bases with no gene match: 6. Germline CDR1 SGHRS, CDR2 YFSETQ. This CDR3 has 16 amino acids.

This chain joins TRBV7-3 and TRBJ1-3; possibly TRBD1 for D (5 bases). The V and J ends lost 1 base and 2 bases respectively, with 15 bases between them. Germline loops: CDR1 SGHTA, CDR2 FQGTGA. The CDR3 is 17 residues long. Here the CDR3 reads CASSLIGRVTPGNTIYF. Here the CDR3 DNA reads TGTGCCAGCAGCTTAATCGGCAGGGTGACGCCTGGAAACACCATATATTTT.

This clone showed up just once. The genes are TRBV20-1 and TRBJ1-2; TRBD1 matches at 10 bases. The length of the CDR3 is 15 residues. V dropped 3 bases and J dropped 4; count of bases not matched to a gene: 8. Germline V CDR1 and CDR2: DFQATT, SNEGSKA (reference sequence). This chain's CDR3 is CSASPPGQGTYGYTF. The DNA of the CDR3 is TGCAGTGCTAGTCCTCCGGGACAGGGGACCTATGGCTACACCTTC.

The rearrangement joins TRBV28 to TRBJ1-6; 8 bases line up with TRBD1. The trim removed 5 bases at V and 10 bases at J, leaving 16 bases unmatched. This CDR3 comprises 17 residues. Germline V gene sequence: CDR1 MDHEN, CDR2 SYDVKM. CDR3: CASSDPRGRGVNSPLHF. In DNA form, the CDR3 reads TGTGCCAGCAGTGACCCCAGGGGGCGAGGGGTAAACTCACCCCTCCACTTT.

J is TRBJ2-2 and V is TRBV13, with 7 bases lining up with TRBD1. The length of the CDR3 is 18 residues. Germline CDR1 and CDR2: PRHDT and FYEKMQ (reference sequence). Trimming at V came to 3 bases and at J to 1 base, leaving 11 bases not matched to a gene. The chain's CDR3 is CASSFGPNRGLNTGELFF. The CDR3 DNA reads as TGTGCCAGCAGCTTTGGGCCGAACAGGGGCTTGAACACCGGGGAGCTGTTTTTT.

This chain joins TRBV11-2 and TRBJ2-1; D is unresolved. CDR1 SGHAT and CDR2 FQNNGV come from the germline V gene. CDR3 length: 12 amino acids. V was cut by 5 bases and J by 5 bases, with 7 bases left in between. DNA of the CDR3: TGTGCCAGCAGCCACACCCACAATGAGCAGTTCTTC. It specifies CASSHTHNEQFF.

About this clone: Within the sample, other DNA sequences also encode this same CDR3. The genes are TRBV28 and TRBJ2-7, with TRBD1 identical over 7 bases. The V segment lost 9 bases and the J segment 6 bases; nucleotides outside the gene matches: 17. The CDR3 spans 15 residues. Germline CDR1 and CDR2: MDHEN and SYDVKM. The chain's CDR3 is CASTPPGTDQLEQYF. The CDR3 DNA follows: TGTGCCAGTACCCCCCCAGGGACAGACCAGCTCGAGCAGTACTTC.

This chain joins TRBV5-3 and TRBJ2-7, with 14 bases lining up with TRBD2. TRBV5-3 is filed as an ORF, its function uncertain. The CDR3 totals 16 residues. With V trimmed by 5 bases and J by 5 bases, 9 bases remained unmatched. CDR3 loop: CARRGFGTSGSDEQYF. CDR3 coding DNA: TGTGCCAGAAGGGGATTCGGGACTAGCGGGAGCGACGAGCAGTACTTC.